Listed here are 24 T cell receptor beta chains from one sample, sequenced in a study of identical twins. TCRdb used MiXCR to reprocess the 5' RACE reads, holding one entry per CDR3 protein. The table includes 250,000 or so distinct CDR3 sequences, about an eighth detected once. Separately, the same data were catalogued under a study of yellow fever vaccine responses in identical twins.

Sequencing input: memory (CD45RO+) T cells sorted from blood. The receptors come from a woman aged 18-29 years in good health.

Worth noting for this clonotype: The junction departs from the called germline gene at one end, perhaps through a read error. This CDR3 is CASSPDTSGGRDTQYF. DNA for the CDR3: TGTGCCAGCAGCCCGGACACTAGCGGGGGGCGAGATACGCAATATTTT. J is TRBJ2-3 and V is TRBV9, with 12 bases identical to TRBD2. This CDR3 has 16 residues. Germline CDR1 SGDLS, CDR2 YYNGEE.

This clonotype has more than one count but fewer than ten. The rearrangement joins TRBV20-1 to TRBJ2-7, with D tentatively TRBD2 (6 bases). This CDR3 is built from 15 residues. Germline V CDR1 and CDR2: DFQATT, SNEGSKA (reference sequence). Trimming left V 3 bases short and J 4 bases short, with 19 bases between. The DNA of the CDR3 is TGCAGTGCTAGTGACCTCGGGACTCAGTGGTACGAGCAGTACTTC. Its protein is CSASDLGTQWYEQYF.

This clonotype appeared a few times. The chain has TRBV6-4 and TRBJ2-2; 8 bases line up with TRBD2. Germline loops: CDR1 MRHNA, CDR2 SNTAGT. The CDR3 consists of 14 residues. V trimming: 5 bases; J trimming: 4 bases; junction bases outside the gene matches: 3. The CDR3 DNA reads TGTGCCAGCAGTAGCGGGGGCAGCACCGGGGAGCTGTTTTTT. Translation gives CASSSGGSTGELFF.

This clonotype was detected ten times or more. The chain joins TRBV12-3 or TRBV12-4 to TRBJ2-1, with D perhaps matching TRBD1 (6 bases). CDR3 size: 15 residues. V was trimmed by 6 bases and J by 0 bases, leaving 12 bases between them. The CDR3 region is CASRPGHPSYNEQFF. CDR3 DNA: TGTGCCAGCAGGCCGGGACACCCCTCCTACAATGAGCAGTTCTTC.

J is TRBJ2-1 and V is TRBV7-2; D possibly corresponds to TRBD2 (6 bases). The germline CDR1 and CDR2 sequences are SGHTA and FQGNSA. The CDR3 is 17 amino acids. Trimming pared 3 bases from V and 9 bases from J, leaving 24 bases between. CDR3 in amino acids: CASSFTAWVGGEGEQFF. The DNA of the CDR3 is TGTGCCAGCAGCTTCACGGCGTGGGTGGGAGGAGAGGGTGAGCAGTTCTTC.

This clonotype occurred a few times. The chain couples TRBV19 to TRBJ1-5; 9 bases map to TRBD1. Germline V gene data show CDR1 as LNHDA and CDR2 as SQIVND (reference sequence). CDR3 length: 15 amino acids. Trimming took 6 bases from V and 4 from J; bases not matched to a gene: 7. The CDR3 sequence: CASSLDRGRNQPQHF. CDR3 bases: TGTGCCAGTAGCCTGGACAGGGGCCGAAATCAGCCCCAGCATTTT.

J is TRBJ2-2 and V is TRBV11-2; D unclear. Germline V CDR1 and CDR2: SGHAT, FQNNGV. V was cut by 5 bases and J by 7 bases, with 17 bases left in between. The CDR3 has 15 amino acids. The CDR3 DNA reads TGTGCCAGCAGCCGACAAGGGCGCCACCTCGGGGAGCTGTTTTTT. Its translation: CASSRQGRHLGELFF.

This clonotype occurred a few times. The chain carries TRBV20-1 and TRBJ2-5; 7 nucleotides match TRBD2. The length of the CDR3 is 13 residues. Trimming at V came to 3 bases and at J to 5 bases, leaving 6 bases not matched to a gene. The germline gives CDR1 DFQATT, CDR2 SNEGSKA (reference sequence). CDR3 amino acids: CSASRLATETQYF. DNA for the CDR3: TGCAGTGCTAGTAGACTAGCAACGGAGACCCAGTACTTC.

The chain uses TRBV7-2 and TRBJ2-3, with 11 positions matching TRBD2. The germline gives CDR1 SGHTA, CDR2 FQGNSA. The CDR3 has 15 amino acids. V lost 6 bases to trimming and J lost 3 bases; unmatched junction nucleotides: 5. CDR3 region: CASRSSSGRTDTQYF. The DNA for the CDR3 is TGTGCCAGCAGATCTTCTAGCGGGAGGACAGATACGCAGTATTTT.

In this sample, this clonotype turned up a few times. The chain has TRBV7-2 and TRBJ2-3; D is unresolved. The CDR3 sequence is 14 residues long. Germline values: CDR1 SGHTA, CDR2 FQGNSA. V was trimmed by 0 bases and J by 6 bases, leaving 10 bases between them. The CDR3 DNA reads TGTGCCAGCAGCTTAGCGGCAGGTCCCGATACGCAGTATTTT. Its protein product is CASSLAAGPDTQYF. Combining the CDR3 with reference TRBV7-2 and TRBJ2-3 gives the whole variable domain GAGVSQSPSNKVTEKGKDVELRCDPISGHTALYWYRQSLGQGLEFLIYFQGNSAPDKSGLPSDRFSAERTGGSVSTLTIQRTQQEDSAVYLCASSLAAGPDTQYFGPGTRLTVL.

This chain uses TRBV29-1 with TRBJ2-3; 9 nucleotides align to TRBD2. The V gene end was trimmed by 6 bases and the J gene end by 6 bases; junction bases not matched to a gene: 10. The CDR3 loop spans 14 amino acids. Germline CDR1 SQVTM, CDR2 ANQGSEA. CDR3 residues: CSVDVAGAGDTQYF. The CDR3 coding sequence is TGCAGCGTAGACGTAGCGGGAGCAGGGGATACGCAGTATTTT.

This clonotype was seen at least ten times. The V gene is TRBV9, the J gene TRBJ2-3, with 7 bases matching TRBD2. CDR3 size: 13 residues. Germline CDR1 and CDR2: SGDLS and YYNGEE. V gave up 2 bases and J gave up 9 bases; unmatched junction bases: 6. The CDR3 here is CASSVILGGTQYF. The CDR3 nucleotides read TGTGCCAGCAGCGTGATATTGGGGGGGACGCAGTATTTT.

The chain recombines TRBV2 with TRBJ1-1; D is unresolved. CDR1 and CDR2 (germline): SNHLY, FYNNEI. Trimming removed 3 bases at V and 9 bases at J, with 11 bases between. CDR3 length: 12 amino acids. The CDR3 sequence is CASSEGRHQAFF. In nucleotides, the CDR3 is TGTGCCAGCAGTGAGGGCAGACATCAAGCTTTCTTT.

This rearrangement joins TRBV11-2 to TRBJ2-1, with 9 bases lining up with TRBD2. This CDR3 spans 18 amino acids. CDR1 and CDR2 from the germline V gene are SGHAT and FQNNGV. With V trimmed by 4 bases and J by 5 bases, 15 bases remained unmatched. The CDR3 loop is CASSSRKAAGGANNEQFF. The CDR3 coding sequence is TGTGCCAGCAGCTCTAGGAAGGCGGCGGGAGGGGCCAACAATGAGCAGTTCTTC.

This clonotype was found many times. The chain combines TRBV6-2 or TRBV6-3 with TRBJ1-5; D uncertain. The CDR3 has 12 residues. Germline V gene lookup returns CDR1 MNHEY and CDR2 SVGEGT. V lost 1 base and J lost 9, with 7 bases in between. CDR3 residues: CASSYWLGPQHF. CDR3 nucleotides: TGTGCCAGCAGTTACTGGTTGGGGCCCCAGCATTTT.

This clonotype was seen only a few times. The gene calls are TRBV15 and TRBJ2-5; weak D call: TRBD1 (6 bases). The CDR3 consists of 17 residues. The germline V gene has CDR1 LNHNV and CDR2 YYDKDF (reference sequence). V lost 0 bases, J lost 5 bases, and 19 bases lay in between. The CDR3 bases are TGTGCCACCAGCAGAGATGTACTACAGGGCCCCCGGGAGACCCAGTACTTC. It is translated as CATSRDVLQGPRETQYF.

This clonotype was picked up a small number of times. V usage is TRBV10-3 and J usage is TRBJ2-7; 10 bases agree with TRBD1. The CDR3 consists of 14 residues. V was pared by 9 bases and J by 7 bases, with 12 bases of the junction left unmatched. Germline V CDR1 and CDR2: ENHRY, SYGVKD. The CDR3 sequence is CAMRSGTGVKEQYF. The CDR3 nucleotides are TGTGCCATGAGATCCGGGACAGGGGTAAAAGAGCAGTACTTC.

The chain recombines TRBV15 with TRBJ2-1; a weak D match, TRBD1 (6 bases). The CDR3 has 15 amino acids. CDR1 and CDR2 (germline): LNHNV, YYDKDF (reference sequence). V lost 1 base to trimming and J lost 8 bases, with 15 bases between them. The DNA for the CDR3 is TGTGCCACCAGCAGAGGGGATACAGGGTTCGATGAGCAGTTCTTC. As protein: CATSRGDTGFDEQFF.

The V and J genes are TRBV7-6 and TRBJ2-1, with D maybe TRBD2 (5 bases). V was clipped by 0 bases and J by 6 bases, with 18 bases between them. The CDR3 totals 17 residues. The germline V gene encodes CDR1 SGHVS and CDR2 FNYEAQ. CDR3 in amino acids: CASSLAMSLLGGNEQFF. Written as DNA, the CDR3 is TGTGCCAGCAGCTTAGCGATGAGCCTACTTGGAGGCAATGAGCAGTTCTTC.

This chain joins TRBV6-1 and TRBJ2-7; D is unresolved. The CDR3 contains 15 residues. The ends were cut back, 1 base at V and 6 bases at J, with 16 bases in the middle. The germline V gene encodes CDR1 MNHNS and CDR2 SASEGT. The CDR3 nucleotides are TGTGCCAGCAGTGAAGATACTCACCAGGTATCCGAGCAGTACTTC. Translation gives CASSEDTHQVSEQYF.

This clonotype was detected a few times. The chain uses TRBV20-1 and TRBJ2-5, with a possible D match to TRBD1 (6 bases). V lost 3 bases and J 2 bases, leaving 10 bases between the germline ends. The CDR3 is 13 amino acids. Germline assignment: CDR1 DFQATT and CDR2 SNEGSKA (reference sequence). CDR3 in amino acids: CSASTGIQETQYF. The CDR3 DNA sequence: TGCAGTGCTAGCACAGGGATTCAAGAGACCCAGTACTTC.

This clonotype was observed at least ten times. DNA for the CDR3: TGTGCCAGCAGCTTAGCGCGGGGGAGGCGGAACACCGGGGAGCTGTTTTTT. Protein: CASSLARGRRNTGELFF. The rearrangement joins TRBV7-8 to TRBJ2-2; 7 nucleotides align to TRBD2. The germline V gene has CDR1 SGHVS and CDR2 FQNEAQ. The CDR3 is made up of 17 amino acids. J gave up 1 base and V 0 bases, and 5 bases lay outside the gene matches. Complete variable domain (other parts from reference TRBV7-8 and TRBJ2-2): GAGVSQSPRYKVAKRGQDVALRCDPISGHVSLFWYQQALGQGPEFLTYFQNEAQLDKSGLPSDRFFAERPEGSVSTLKIQRTQQEDSAVYLCASSLARGRRNTGELFFGEGSRLTVL.

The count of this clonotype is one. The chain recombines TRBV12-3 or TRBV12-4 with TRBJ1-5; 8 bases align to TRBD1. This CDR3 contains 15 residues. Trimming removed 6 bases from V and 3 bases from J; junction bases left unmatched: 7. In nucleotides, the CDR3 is TGTGCCAGCAGCGAGACAGGGGACACCAATCAGCCCCAGCATTTT. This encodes CASSETGDTNQPQHF.

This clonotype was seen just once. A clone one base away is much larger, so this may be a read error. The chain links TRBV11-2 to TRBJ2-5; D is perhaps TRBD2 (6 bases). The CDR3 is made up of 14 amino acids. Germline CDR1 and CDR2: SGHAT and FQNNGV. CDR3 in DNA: TGTGCCAGCAGCTTAGGCGATAAACGGGAGACCCAGAACTTC. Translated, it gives CASSLGDKRETQNF.